The rows below give T cell receptor beta chains drawn from one sample of a study of immune heterogeneity within non-small cell lung tumors. TCRdb ran MiXCR on the multiplex PCR reads and lists one entry per CDR3 protein. The table lists several thousand distinct CDR3 sequences, about 20% of them singletons. Sequencing was carried out using lung tumor tissue. The receptor source for this set is a man in his 70s with non-small cell lung cancer. Each CDR3 is given with its conserved first and last residue. A D gene is named only where the DNA matches it firmly. Size values are once, few and many counts, or a class for expanded clones, and some rows have none.

clone size: many; D gene: TRBD1; V gene: TRBV4-1; J gene: TRBJ2-2; CDR3 protein: CASSLTRQGSGELFF; CDR3 DNA: TGCGCCAGCAGCCTAACCCGACAGGGAAGCGGGGAGCTGTTTTTT
clone size: many; D gene: NA; V gene: TRBV7-2; J gene: TRBJ2-1; CDR3 protein: CASSRPGGSNEQFF; CDR3 DNA: TGTGCCAGCAGCCGCCCCGGGGGCTCCAATGAGCAGTTCTTC
clone size: medium-sized; D gene: NA; V gene: TRBV11-2; J gene: TRBJ2-1; CDR3 protein: CASSLLDEQFF; CDR3 DNA: TGTGCCAGCAGCTTACTTGATGAGCAGTTCTTC
clone size: many; D gene: NA; V gene: TRBV3-1; J gene: TRBJ1-5; CDR3 protein: CASSDGNQPQHF; CDR3 DNA: TGTGCCAGCAGCGACGGTAATCAGCCCCAGCATTTT
clone size: NA; D gene: TRBD2; V gene: TRBV5-1; J gene: TRBJ2-1; CDR3 protein: CASSQSGTSDFYNEQFF; CDR3 DNA: TGCGCCAGCAGCCAGTCCGGGACTAGCGATTTCTACAATGAGCAGTTCTTC
clone size: medium-sized; D gene: TRBD2; V gene: TRBV20-1; J gene: TRBJ2-2; CDR3 protein: CSAAGGLGGELFF; CDR3 DNA: TGCAGTGCTGCGGGGGGCCTAGGCGGGGAGCTGTTTTTT
clone size: NA; D gene: NA; V gene: TRBV7-3; J gene: TRBJ2-3; CDR3 protein: CASSLGSAGDTQYF; CDR3 DNA: TGTGCCAGCAGCTTAGGCAGCGCCGGAGATACGCAGTATTTT
clone size: large; D gene: NA; V gene: TRBV6-1; J gene: TRBJ1-1; CDR3 protein: CASSCPPVPDPNTEAFF; CDR3 DNA: TGTGCCAGCAGCTGCCCTCCCGTACCGGACCCGAACACTGAAGCTTTCTTT
clone size: medium-sized; D gene: NA; V gene: TRBV6-2/TRBV6-3; J gene: TRBJ1-5; CDR3 protein: CASSYAEGQPQHF; CDR3 DNA: TGTGCCAGCAGTTACGCTGAAGGTCAGCCCCAGCATTTT
clone size: NA; D gene: NA; V gene: TRBV9; J gene: TRBJ2-3; CDR3 protein: CASSESPNTGDTQYF; CDR3 DNA: TGTGCCAGCAGCGAGAGCCCGAACACTGGGGATACGCAGTATTTT
clone size: few; D gene: NA; V gene: TRBV19; J gene: TRBJ1-1; CDR3 protein: CASSRGRDTEAFF; CDR3 DNA: TGTGCCAGTAGTAGGGGTAGGGACACTGAAGCTTTCTTT
clone size: medium-sized; D gene: NA; V gene: TRBV28; J gene: TRBJ1-5; CDR3 protein: CASSARNQPQHF; CDR3 DNA: TGTGCCAGCAGCGCAAGGAATCAGCCCCAGCATTTT
clone size: medium-sized; D gene: NA; V gene: TRBV20-1; J gene: TRBJ2-7; CDR3 protein: CSARMGDLGYEQYF; CDR3 DNA: TGCAGTGCTAGAATGGGGGACTTAGGGTACGAGCAGTACTTC
clone size: medium-sized; D gene: NA; V gene: TRBV28; J gene: TRBJ2-7; CDR3 protein: CASSSNPREQYF; CDR3 DNA: TGTGCCAGCAGCAGCAATCCGAGGGAGCAGTACTTC
clone size: medium-sized; D gene: TRBD1; V gene: TRBV2; J gene: TRBJ1-1; CDR3 protein: CASSADRTGVRGTEAFF; CDR3 DNA: TGTGCCAGCAGTGCTGATAGGACAGGGGTACGGGGCACTGAAGCTTTCTTT
clone size: many; D gene: TRBD2; V gene: TRBV27; J gene: TRBJ2-5; CDR3 protein: CASSLLSGGTQETQYF; CDR3 DNA: TGTGCCAGCAGTTTACTGAGCGGGGGAACTCAAGAGACCCAGTACTTC
clone size: medium-sized; D gene: TRBD1; V gene: TRBV12-3/TRBV12-4; J gene: TRBJ1-2; CDR3 protein: CASSLGDRVHGYTF; CDR3 DNA: TGTGCCAGCAGTTTGGGGGACAGGGTCCACGGCTACACCTTC
clone size: many; D gene: NA; V gene: TRBV6-1; J gene: TRBJ2-3; CDR3 protein: CASSYGGITDTQYF; CDR3 DNA: TGTGCCAGCAGTTATGGGGGGATTACAGATACGCAGTATTTT
clone size: many; D gene: TRBD2; V gene: TRBV6-4; J gene: TRBJ2-2; CDR3 protein: CASQRLAGVGELFF; CDR3 DNA: TGTGCCAGCCAGCGACTAGCGGGAGTCGGGGAGCTGTTTTTT
clone size: NA; D gene: NA; V gene: TRBV19; J gene: TRBJ2-7; CDR3 protein: CASRGDKNYEQYF; CDR3 DNA: TGTGCCAGCCGAGGGGACAAGAATTACGAGCAGTACTTC
clone size: medium-sized; D gene: NA; V gene: TRBV30; J gene: TRBJ1-2; CDR3 protein: CAWNGGIDSTYYGYTF; CDR3 DNA: TGTGCCTGGAATGGAGGTATCGACAGCACATACTATGGCTACACCTTC
clone size: NA; D gene: TRBD2; V gene: TRBV28; J gene: TRBJ2-5; CDR3 protein: CASSLIGGETQYF; CDR3 DNA: TGTGCCAGCAGTTTAATCGGGGGGGAGACCCAGTACTTC
clone size: few; D gene: NA; V gene: TRBV6-2/TRBV6-3; J gene: TRBJ2-3; CDR3 protein: CASSVQDLSVDTQYF; CDR3 DNA: TGTGCCAGCAGTGTGCAGGACCTATCCGTAGATACGCAGTATTTT
clone size: medium-sized; D gene: NA; V gene: TRBV10-3; J gene: TRBJ1-2; CDR3 protein: CAIGDGYYGYTF; CDR3 DNA: TGTGCCATTGGGGACGGATACTATGGCTACACCTTC
clone size: many; D gene: NA; V gene: TRBV28; J gene: TRBJ1-5; CDR3 protein: CASSPRRWGGSQPQHF; CDR3 DNA: TGTGCCAGCAGTCCCCGGAGATGGGGGGGTAGTCAGCCCCAGCATTTT
clone size: few; D gene: TRBD1; V gene: TRBV6-5; J gene: TRBJ2-5; CDR3 protein: CASSYLFGTGETQYF; CDR3 DNA: TGTGCCAGCAGTTACCTTTTCGGGACAGGAGAGACCCAGTACTTC
clone size: medium-sized; D gene: NA; V gene: TRBV6-1; J gene: TRBJ2-1; CDR3 protein: CASSEEVGGYNEQFF; CDR3 DNA: TGTGCCAGCAGTGAAGAGGTAGGAGGCTACAATGAGCAGTTCTTC
clone size: large; D gene: NA; V gene: TRBV6-1; J gene: TRBJ2-7; CDR3 protein: CASSLVPNMGEQYF; CDR3 DNA: TGTGCCAGCAGTCTGGTCCCCAATATGGGCGAGCAGTACTTC
clone size: many; D gene: NA; V gene: TRBV4-2; J gene: TRBJ1-1; CDR3 protein: CASSHLGRADHEAFF; CDR3 DNA: TGTGCCAGCAGCCACCTCGGCAGGGCAGACCACGAAGCTTTCTTT
clone size: medium-sized; D gene: NA; V gene: TRBV20-1; J gene: TRBJ2-7; CDR3 protein: CSARDRTGVLYEQYF; CDR3 DNA: TGCAGTGCTAGAGATCGAACCGGGGTCCTCTACGAGCAGTACTTC
clone size: medium-sized; D gene: TRBD2; V gene: TRBV7-8; J gene: TRBJ2-7; CDR3 protein: CASLAGFPSEQYF; CDR3 DNA: TGTGCCAGTCTAGCGGGATTTCCCTCCGAGCAGTACTTC
clone size: many; D gene: NA; V gene: TRBV12-3/TRBV12-4; J gene: TRBJ2-3; CDR3 protein: CASSSGGGIDTQYF; CDR3 DNA: TGTGCCAGCAGTTCCGGGGGAGGAATAGATACGCAGTATTTT
clone size: NA; D gene: NA; V gene: TRBV5-1; J gene: TRBJ1-1; CDR3 protein: CASRRWGGAGTEAFF; CDR3 DNA: TGCGCCAGCAGGAGGTGGGGGGGGGCCGGCACTGAAGCTTTCTTT
clone size: medium-sized; D gene: TRBD1; V gene: TRBV2; J gene: TRBJ1-2; CDR3 protein: CASRYQGARGGYTF; CDR3 DNA: TGTGCTTCCCGATATCAGGGGGCAAGGGGAGGCTACACCTTC
clone size: NA; D gene: NA; V gene: TRBV5-1; J gene: TRBJ2-6; CDR3 protein: CASRAQGVLTF; CDR3 DNA: TGCGCCAGTAGAGCCCAGGGCGTCCTGACTTTC
clone size: medium-sized; D gene: TRBD1; V gene: TRBV12-3/TRBV12-4; J gene: TRBJ1-5; CDR3 protein: CASSPGQGNQPQHF; CDR3 DNA: TGTGCCAGCAGCCCCGGACAGGGCAATCAGCCCCAGCATTTT
clone size: many; D gene: TRBD1; V gene: TRBV6-4; J gene: TRBJ1-3; CDR3 protein: CASRTGPGTAPGNTIYF; CDR3 DNA: TGTGCCAGCAGGACTGGACCCGGGACAGCGCCTGGAAACACCATATATTTT
clone size: NA; D gene: TRBD1; V gene: TRBV20-1; J gene: TRBJ1-5; CDR3 protein: CSARTGGLDNQPQHF; CDR3 DNA: TGCAGTGCTCGGACAGGCGGTTTGGACAATCAGCCCCAGCATTTT
clone size: few; D gene: TRBD1; V gene: TRBV6-1; J gene: TRBJ2-1; CDR3 protein: CASSQFGTGGFNEQFF; CDR3 DNA: TGTGCCAGCAGTCAATTCGGGACAGGGGGCTTCAATGAGCAGTTCTTC
clone size: many; D gene: TRBD1; V gene: TRBV10-1; J gene: TRBJ1-1; CDR3 protein: CASSDQRTGNTEAFF; CDR3 DNA: TGCGCCAGCAGTGACCAAAGGACAGGGAACACTGAAGCTTTCTTT
clone size: medium-sized; D gene: TRBD1; V gene: TRBV20-1; J gene: TRBJ2-7; CDR3 protein: CSARETGEIGEQYF; CDR3 DNA: TGCAGTGCTAGAGAGACAGGGGAAATCGGCGAGCAGTACTTC
clone size: NA; D gene: NA; V gene: TRBV11-2; J gene: TRBJ1-1; CDR3 protein: CASSPSSPSVPTEAFF; CDR3 DNA: TGTGCCAGCAGCCCATCCTCCCCCTCGGTTCCCACTGAAGCTTTCTTT
clone size: many; D gene: NA; V gene: TRBV5-6; J gene: TRBJ2-2; CDR3 protein: CASSVQGFGELFF; CDR3 DNA: TGTGCCAGCAGCGTGCAGGGTTTCGGGGAGCTGTTTTTT
clone size: NA; D gene: NA; V gene: TRBV13; J gene: TRBJ2-3; CDR3 protein: CASSLGADTQYF; CDR3 DNA: TGTGCCAGCAGCTTAGGTGCAGATACGCAGTATTTT
clone size: medium-sized; D gene: TRBD2; V gene: TRBV6-2/TRBV6-3; J gene: TRBJ2-7; CDR3 protein: CASSYSGRNEQYF; CDR3 DNA: TGTGCCAGCAGTTACAGCGGGAGAAACGAGCAGTACTTC
clone size: few; D gene: TRBD1; V gene: TRBV11-1; J gene: TRBJ2-4; CDR3 protein: CASSAQNRGNIQYF; CDR3 DNA: TGTGCCAGCAGCGCGCAGAACAGGGGGAACATTCAGTACTTC
clone size: NA; D gene: TRBD2; V gene: TRBV7-3; J gene: TRBJ2-7; CDR3 protein: CASAAGGKDEQYF; CDR3 DNA: TGTGCCAGTGCGGCGGGGGGGAAGGACGAGCAGTACTTC
clone size: medium-sized; D gene: TRBD1; V gene: TRBV30; J gene: TRBJ1-5; CDR3 protein: CAWDRGRGNQPQHF; CDR3 DNA: TGTGCCTGGGACAGGGGGCGCGGCAATCAGCCCCAGCATTTT
clone size: NA; D gene: TRBD1; V gene: TRBV11-3; J gene: TRBJ2-5; CDR3 protein: CASSFGQGQETQYF; CDR3 DNA: TGTGCCAGCAGCTTTGGACAGGGGCAAGAGACCCAGTACTTC
clone size: many; D gene: NA; V gene: TRBV4-1; J gene: TRBJ2-1; CDR3 protein: CASSQAGLEKYNEQFF; CDR3 DNA: TGCGCCAGCAGCCAGGCGGGTCTCGAAAAATACAATGAGCAGTTCTTC
clone size: NA; D gene: TRBD2; V gene: TRBV11-2; J gene: TRBJ2-3; CDR3 protein: CASSFAAGVADTQYF; CDR3 DNA: TGTGCCAGCAGCTTCGCTGCGGGAGTGGCAGATACGCAGTATTTT
clone size: medium-sized; D gene: NA; V gene: TRBV15; J gene: TRBJ2-1; CDR3 protein: CATSQKGFTYNEQFF; CDR3 DNA: TGTGCCACCAGCCAGAAAGGGTTCACCTACAATGAGCAGTTCTTC
clone size: medium-sized; D gene: NA; V gene: TRBV9; J gene: TRBJ2-7; CDR3 protein: CASSSGQTYEQYF; CDR3 DNA: TGTGCCAGCAGTTCGGGACAAACCTACGAGCAGTACTTC
clone size: many; D gene: NA; V gene: TRBV5-5; J gene: TRBJ1-2; CDR3 protein: CASSPSKVGGDGYTF; CDR3 DNA: TGTGCCAGCAGCCCGTCGAAGGTCGGGGGGGACGGCTACACCTTC
clone size: medium-sized; D gene: NA; V gene: TRBV2; J gene: TRBJ1-2; CDR3 protein: CASSELRGARYGYTF; CDR3 DNA: TGTGCCAGCAGTGAACTTCGGGGGGCGCGCTATGGCTACACCTTC
clone size: medium-sized; D gene: NA; V gene: TRBV19; J gene: TRBJ2-7; CDR3 protein: CASSIGFESPEEQYF; CDR3 DNA: TGTGCCAGTAGTATCGGATTTGAGAGTCCTGAGGAGCAGTACTTC
clone size: medium-sized; D gene: TRBD1; V gene: TRBV11-1; J gene: TRBJ1-2; CDR3 protein: CASSPGQNYGYTF; CDR3 DNA: TGTGCCAGCAGCCCGGGACAGAACTATGGCTACACCTTC